This T cell receptor (beta chain) is drawn from a study of T cell repertoires in cytomegalovirus infection. Study-level results: Dominating the ex vivo response were TCR beta clonotypes that were CMV-specific and HLA-C-restricted.

The sample holds many counts of this clonotype. The antigen remains unidentified. Each CDR3 protein gets one entry after TCRdb re-called the reads with MiXCR. Found here are roughly 120,000 distinct CDR3 sequences, approximately 30% of them singletons; the top ten hold under 65%. The CDR3 loop spans 16 amino acids. Germline V CDR1 and CDR2: SGHVS, FNYEAQ. V was pared by 4 bases and J by 2 bases, with 12 bases between. The chain has TRBV7-6 and TRBJ2-6; TRBD1 might be the D (6 bases). The sequence was collected from a human donor in good health (CMV status not recorded). Some clones in this sample may be carry-over from other donors' samples. Sequences were derived from CD8+ T cells from cultured PBMCs, sampled from culture after CMV antigen stimulation. CDR3 DNA: TGTGCCAGCAGCTCGGGATCAGGGGCTGGGGCCAACGTCCTGACTTTC. Translating gives CASSSGSGAGANVLTF.